This T cell receptor beta chain was obtained from a study of cytomegalovirus exposure and HLA in healthy donors. Study background: Genotyping showed roughly 76% of 350 to 400 donors falling in the Caucasian-associated ancestry cluster.

Germline CDR1 reads MNHEY; CDR2 reads SVGAGI. The CDR3 spans 15 residues. The trim removed 6 bases at V and 4 bases at J, leaving 7 bases unmatched. The PCR used 60 Vbeta and 13 Jbeta primers. Profiled with immunoSEQ multiplex PCR; TCRdb holds only in-frame clones, not every one. The sample consists of around 150,000 clones, approximately 62% of them appearing once. Input material: PBMCs. The chain has TRBV6-5 and TRBJ1-5; 9 bases match TRBD1. The clonotype comes from a man in his fifties in good health and CMV-seronegative. Here the CDR3 DNA reads TGTGCCAGCAGCCCGGACAGGGGCGCGAATCAGCCCCAGCATTTT. This encodes CASSPDRGANQPQHF.